The present TCR beta chain was sequenced within a study of OX40 agonist ivuxolimab in advanced cancers. Study findings and constraints: Mean expanded clone counts were higher in CD8+ than CD4+ T cells.

A word on this clone: Its antigen is not known.

Only in-frame clones appear in the TCRdb table, and some are missing; sequencing was by immunoSEQ multiplex PCR. The sample shows some 80,000 clones, approximately 93% of them seen only once. The specimen was CD4+ or CD8+ T cells sorted from blood, collected in a trial of the OX40 agonist ivuxolimab. The receptor's source is an adult with an advanced solid tumor such as melanoma, head and neck, liver or kidney cancer.

CDR3 DNA: TGTGCCAGCAGTAAACAGGGGACAGGCTACAATGAGCAGTTCTTC. It codes for CASSKQGTGYNEQFF. The chain couples TRBV27 to TRBJ2-1, with 8 bases aligning to TRBD1. This CDR3 has 15 residues. The ends lost 5 bases at V and 3 bases at J; junction bases unmatched: 6. The germline V gene has CDR1 MNHEY and CDR2 SMNVEV (reference sequence).